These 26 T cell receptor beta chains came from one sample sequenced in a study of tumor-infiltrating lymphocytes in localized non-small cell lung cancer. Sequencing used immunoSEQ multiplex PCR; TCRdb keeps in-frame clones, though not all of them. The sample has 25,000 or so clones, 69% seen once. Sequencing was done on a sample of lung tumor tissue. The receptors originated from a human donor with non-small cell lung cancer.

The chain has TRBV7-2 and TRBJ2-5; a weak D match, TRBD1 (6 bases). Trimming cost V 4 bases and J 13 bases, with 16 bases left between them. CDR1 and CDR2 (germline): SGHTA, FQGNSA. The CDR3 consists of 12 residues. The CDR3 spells CASSSDGWGRYF. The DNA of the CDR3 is TGTGCCAGCAGCTCCGATGGTTGGGGGCGGTACTTC.

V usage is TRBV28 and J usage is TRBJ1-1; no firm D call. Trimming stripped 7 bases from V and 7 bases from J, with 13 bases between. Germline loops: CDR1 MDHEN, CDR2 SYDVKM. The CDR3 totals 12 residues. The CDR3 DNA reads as TGTGCCAGCACCCTAGAAGTGGGTGAAGCTTTCTTT. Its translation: CASTLEVGEAFF.

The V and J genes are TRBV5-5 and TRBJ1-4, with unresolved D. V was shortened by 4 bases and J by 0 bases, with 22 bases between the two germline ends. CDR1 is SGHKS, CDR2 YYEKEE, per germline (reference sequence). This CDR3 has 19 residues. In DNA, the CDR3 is TGTGCCAGCAGCCTGGCGGAAGGCAGAACAAGCTCAACTAATGAAAAACTGTTTTTT. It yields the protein CASSLAEGRTSSTNEKLFF.

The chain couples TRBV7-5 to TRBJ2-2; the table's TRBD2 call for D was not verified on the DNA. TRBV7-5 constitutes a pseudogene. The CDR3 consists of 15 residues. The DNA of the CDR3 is TGTGCCAGAAAAAAGGGGACTCCAAGGGGCGGGGAGCTGTTTTTT. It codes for CARKKGTPRGGELFF.

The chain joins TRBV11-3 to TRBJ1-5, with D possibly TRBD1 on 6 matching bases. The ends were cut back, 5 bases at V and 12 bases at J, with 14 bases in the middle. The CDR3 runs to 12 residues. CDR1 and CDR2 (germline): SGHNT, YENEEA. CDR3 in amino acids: CASSPGGHYQHF. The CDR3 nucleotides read TGTGCCAGCAGCCCCGGGGGACACTACCAGCATTTT.

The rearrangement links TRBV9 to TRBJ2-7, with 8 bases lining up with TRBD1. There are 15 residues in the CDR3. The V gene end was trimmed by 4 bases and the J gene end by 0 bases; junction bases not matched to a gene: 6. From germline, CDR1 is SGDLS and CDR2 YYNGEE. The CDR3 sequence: CASSSGGSFSYEQYF. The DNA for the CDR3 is TGTGCCAGCAGCTCAGGGGGCTCATTCTCCTACGAGCAGTACTTC. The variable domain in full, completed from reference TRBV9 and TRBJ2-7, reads DSGVTQTPKHLITATGQRVTLRCSPRSGDLSVYWYQQSLDQGLQFLIQYYNGEERAKGNILERFSAQQFPDLHSELNLSSLELGDSALYFCASSSGGSFSYEQYFGPGTRLTVT.

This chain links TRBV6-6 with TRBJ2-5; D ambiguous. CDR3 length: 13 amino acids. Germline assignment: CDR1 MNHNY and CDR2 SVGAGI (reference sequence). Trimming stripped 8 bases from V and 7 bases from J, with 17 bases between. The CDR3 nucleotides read TGTGCCAGCGTTACCGGGTCCTGGGGGACCCAGTACTTC. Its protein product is CASVTGSWGTQYF.

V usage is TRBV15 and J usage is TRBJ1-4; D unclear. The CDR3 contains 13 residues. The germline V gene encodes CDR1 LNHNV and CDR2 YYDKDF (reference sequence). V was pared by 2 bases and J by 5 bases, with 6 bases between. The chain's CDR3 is CATSRLWNEKLFF. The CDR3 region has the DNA TGTGCCACCAGCAGATTATGGAATGAAAAACTGTTTTTT.

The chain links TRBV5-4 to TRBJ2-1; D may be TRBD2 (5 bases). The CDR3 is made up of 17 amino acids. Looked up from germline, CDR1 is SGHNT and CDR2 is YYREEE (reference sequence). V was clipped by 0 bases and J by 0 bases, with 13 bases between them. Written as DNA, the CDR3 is TGTGCCAGCAGCTTGGGGGGAGCGTTTTACTCCTACAATGAGCAGTTCTTC. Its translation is CASSLGGAFYSYNEQFF.

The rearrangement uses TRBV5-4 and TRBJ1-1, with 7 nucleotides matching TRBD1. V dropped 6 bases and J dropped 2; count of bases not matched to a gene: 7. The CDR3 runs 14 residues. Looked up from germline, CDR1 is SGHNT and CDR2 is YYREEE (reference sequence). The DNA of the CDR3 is TGTGCCAGCAATAGGGACAGCCTTAACACTGAAGCTTTCTTT. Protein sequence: CASNRDSLNTEAFF.

CDR3 amino acids: CASRYGRTSYEQYF. DNA for the CDR3: TGTGCCAGCAGATACGGACGGACCTCCTACGAGCAGTACTTC. V and J are TRBV27 and TRBJ2-7; no clear D gene. Germline CDR1 reads MNHEY; CDR2 reads SMNVEV (reference sequence). CDR3 length: 14 amino acids. Trimming removed 6 bases at V and 0 bases at J, with 12 bases between.

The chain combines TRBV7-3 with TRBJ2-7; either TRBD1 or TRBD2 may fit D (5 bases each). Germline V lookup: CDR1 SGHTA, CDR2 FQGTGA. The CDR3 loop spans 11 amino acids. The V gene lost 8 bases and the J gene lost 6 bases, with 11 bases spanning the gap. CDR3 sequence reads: CASGLGVEQYF. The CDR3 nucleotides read TGTGCCAGCGGACTGGGGGTCGAGCAGTACTTC.

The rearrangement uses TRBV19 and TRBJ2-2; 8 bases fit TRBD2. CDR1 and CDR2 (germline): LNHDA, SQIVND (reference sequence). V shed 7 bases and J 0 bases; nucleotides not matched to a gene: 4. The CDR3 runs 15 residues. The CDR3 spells CASKGLGANTGELFF. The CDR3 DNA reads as TGTGCCAGTAAGGGACTAGGAGCGAACACCGGGGAGCTGTTTTTT.

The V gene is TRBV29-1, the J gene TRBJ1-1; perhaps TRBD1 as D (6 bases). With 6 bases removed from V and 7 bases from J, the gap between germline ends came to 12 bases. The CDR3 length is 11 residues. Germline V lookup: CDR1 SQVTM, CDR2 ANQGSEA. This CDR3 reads CSVAYRVEAFF. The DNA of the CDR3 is TGCAGCGTCGCATACAGGGTTGAAGCTTTCTTT.

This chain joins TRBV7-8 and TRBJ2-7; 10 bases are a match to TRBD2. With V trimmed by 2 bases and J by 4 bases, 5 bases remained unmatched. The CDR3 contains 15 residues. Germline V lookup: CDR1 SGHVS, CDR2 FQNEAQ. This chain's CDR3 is CASSLSELAGYEQYF. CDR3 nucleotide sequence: TGTGCCAGCAGCTTATCCGAACTAGCGGGATACGAGCAGTACTTC.

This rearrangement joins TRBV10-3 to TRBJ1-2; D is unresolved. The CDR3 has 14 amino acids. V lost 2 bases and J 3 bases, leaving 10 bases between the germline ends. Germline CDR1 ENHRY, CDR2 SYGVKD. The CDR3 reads CAISEGVFYYGYTF. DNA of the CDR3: TGTGCCATCAGTGAGGGGGTGTTCTACTATGGCTACACCTTC.

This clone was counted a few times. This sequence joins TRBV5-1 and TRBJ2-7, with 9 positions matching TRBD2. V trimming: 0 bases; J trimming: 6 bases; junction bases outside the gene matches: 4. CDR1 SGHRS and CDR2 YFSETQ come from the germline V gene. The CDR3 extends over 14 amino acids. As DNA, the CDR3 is TGCGCCAGCAGCTTGGGGCTAGCGGGGAGCGAGCAGTACTTC. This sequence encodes CASSLGLAGSEQYF.

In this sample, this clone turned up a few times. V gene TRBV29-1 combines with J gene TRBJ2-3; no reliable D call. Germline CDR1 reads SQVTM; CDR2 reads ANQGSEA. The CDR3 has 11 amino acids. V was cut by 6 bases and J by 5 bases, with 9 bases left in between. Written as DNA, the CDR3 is TGCAGCGTCCGGACGTTAGATACGCAGTATTTT. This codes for CSVRTLDTQYF.

The CDR3 DNA sequence: TGTGCCAGCAGTGATTACACCGGGGAGCTGTTTTTT. It yields the protein CASSDYTGELFF. This sequence joins TRBV6-5 and TRBJ2-2; D gene unclear. V shed 5 bases and J shed 3 bases, with 4 bases lying between them. The germline V gene encodes CDR1 MNHEY and CDR2 SVGAGI. This CDR3 comprises 12 residues.

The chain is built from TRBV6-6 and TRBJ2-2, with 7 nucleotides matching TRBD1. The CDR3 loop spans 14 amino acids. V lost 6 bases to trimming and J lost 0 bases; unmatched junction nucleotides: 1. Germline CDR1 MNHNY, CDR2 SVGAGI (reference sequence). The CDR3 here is CASSGTANTGELFF. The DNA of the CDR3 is TGTGCCAGCAGCGGGACAGCGAACACCGGGGAGCTGTTTTTT.

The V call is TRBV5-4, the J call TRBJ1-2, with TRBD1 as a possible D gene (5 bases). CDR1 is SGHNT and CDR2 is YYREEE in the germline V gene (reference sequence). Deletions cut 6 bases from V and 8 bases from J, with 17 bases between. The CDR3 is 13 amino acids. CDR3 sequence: CASKPTASGGYTF. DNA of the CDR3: TGTGCCAGCAAGCCGACAGCCTCGGGGGGCTACACCTTC. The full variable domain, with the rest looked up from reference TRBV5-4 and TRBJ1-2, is ETGVTQSPTHLIKTRGQQVTLRCSSQSGHNTVSWYQQALGQGPQFIFQYYREEENGRGNFPPRFSGLQFPNYSSELNVNALELDDSALYLCASKPTASGGYTFGSGTRLTVV.

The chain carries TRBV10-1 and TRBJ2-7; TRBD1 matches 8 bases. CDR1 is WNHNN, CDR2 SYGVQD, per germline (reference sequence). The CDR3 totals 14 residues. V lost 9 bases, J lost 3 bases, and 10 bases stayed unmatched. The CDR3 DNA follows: TGCGCCAGGGAGGACAGGGCGGTCGTCTACGAGCAGTACTTC. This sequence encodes CAREDRAVVYEQYF.

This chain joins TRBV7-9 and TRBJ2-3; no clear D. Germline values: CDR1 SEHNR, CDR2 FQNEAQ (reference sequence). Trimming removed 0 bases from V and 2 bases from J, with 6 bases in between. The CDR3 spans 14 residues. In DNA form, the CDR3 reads TGTGCCAGCAGCTTAGCCCAGTCCACAGATACGCAGTATTTT. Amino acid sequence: CASSLAQSTDTQYF.

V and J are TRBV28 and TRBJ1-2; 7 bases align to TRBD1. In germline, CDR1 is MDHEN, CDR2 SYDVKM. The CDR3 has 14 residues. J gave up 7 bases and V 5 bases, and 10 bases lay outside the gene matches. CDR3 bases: TGTGCCAGCAGTGTTACAGGGGAAGTTCGTGGCTACACCTTC. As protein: CASSVTGEVRGYTF.

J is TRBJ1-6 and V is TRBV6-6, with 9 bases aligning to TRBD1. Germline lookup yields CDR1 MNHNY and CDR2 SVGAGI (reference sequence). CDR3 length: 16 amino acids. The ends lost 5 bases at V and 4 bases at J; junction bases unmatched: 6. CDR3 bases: TGTGCCAGCAGTCGTACAGGGGGCGAGTATAATTCACCCCTCCACTTT. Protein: CASSRTGGEYNSPLHF.

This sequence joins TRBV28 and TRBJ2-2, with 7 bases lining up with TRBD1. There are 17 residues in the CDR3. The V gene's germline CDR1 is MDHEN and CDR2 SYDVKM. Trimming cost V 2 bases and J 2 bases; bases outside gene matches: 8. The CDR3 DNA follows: TGTGCCAGCAGTTTACCAAGACAGGGACCCAACACCGGGGAGCTGTTTTTT. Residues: CASSLPRQGPNTGELFF. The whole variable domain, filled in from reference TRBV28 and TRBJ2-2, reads DVKVTQSSRYLVKRTGEKVFLECVQDMDHENMFWYRQDPGLGLRLIYFSYDVKMKEKGDIPEGYSVSREKKERFSLILESASTNQTSMYLCASSLPRQGPNTGELFFGEGSRLTVL.